Detailed here is one TCR beta chain. Its specificity is unknown. The study extracted blood RNA from unsorted whole blood and also extracted germline DNA. Patients had chronic HBV infection and were treatment-naive. What was collected before surgery was approximately 3.8 milliliters of peripheral blood. The sample comes from a study of tumor-infiltrating lymphocytes in primary liver carcinoma. For the study at large: Stage T1-T3 N0M0 tumors spanned about 4 to 11 cm.

Overall study results and limits: It was in tumors, not blood, that the top-250-clone fraction was significantly higher (p = 0.039).

The template, approximately 500 ng total RNA, yielded TCR beta cDNA made with a constant-region primer. Nested multiplex PCR, run for three rounds with slightly modified ARM-PCR, yielded TCR beta libraries. MiXCR, run by TCRdb on the multiplex PCR reads, gives a single entry per CDR3 protein. The sample carries about 200,000 distinct CDR3 sequences, 65% recorded once. The sample taken for sequencing was peripheral blood. The source of this sequence is a woman in her fifties or sixties with primary liver carcinoma and hepatitis B virus infection.

CDR3: CAWNVLSRERETEAFF. The CDR3 DNA follows: TGTGCCTGGAATGTACTCAGCAGGGAGAGGGAGACTGAAGCTTTCTTT. The chain combines TRBV30 with TRBJ1-1; D possibly corresponds to TRBD1 (5 bases). There are 16 residues in the CDR3. V shed 4 bases and J shed 5 bases, with 23 bases lying between them. Per the germline V gene, CDR1 is GTSNPN and CDR2 is SVGIG (reference sequence).